The present T cell receptor beta chain was sequenced within a study of radiotherapy plus CTLA-4 blockade in lung cancer (dated by TCRdb to 2017 to 2018). Background for the entire study: Among enrolled patients, approximately 18% had an objective response and about 30% reached disease control. What the authors observed across the whole study: After treatment with radiotherapy and ipilimumab, TCR clones that originated in tumors expanded in peripheral blood. The strongest predictors of response, as reported, were early dynamic changes in blood T cell clones along with a rise in serum interferon-beta after radiation.

In this study, focal radiation therapy paired with CTLA-4 blockade (ipilimumab) was tested in patients who had chemo-refractory metastatic non-small-cell lung cancer. There are 11 amino acids in the CDR3, from cysteine to phenylalanine inclusive. This entry keeps only the CDR3 DNA: 33 bases, framed from base 1. Between the V and J ends, shortened by 5 bases and 5 bases respectively, the junction contains 6 bases. From the germline V gene, CDR1 is MNHNS and CDR2 is SASEGT. This clone has a handful of counts. There is no known antigen for this receptor. Base qualities are missing; no much larger clone stands one base away. Library construction relied on the immunoSEQ multiplex PCR assay. Here the immuneACCESS table is served through TCRdb, limited to in-frame sequences with V and J called. Missing clones are a known gap in these copies; in checked studies unresolved V genes cover under half, and the rest lacks a known reason. This sample is represented by tens of thousands of clones; around 82% of them were singletons. The top ten hold roughly 0.85% of the sample.

Recombination linked TRBV6-1 to TRBJ1-1; too little of a D gene remains to name it. The input for sequencing was peripheral blood, taken from a patient treated with radiotherapy plus ipilimumab. This sequence was found in a human donor with non-small cell lung cancer who had stable disease on radiotherapy plus ipilimumab. The DNA sequence is TGTGCCAGCAGTCTGGGGACTGAAGCTTTCTTT. Translation gives CASSLGTEAFF.